The T cell receptor (beta chain) under discussion was sequenced for a study of blood T cells in healthy people across ages. Study background: Researchers report that template switching captured about one barcoded beta molecule per two T cells. Findings and limits, study-wide: As age increased, TCR beta diversity per million T cells fell in a roughly linear fashion. With naive T cell percentage, TCR beta diversity showed a strong correlation. Underestimates were what the diversity estimates from one million T cells were considered to be.

Germline loops: CDR1 LGHNA, CDR2 YSLEER. V lost 5 bases and J lost 6; bases outside the gene matches: 12. The CDR3 contains 16 residues. Sample-barcoded 5' priming and a J-beta primer mix drove a second PCR of 7 to 11 cycles. TCRdb independently ran MiXCR on the 5' RACE reads; one entry per CDR3 protein. The data show about 940,000 distinct CDR3 sequences, with approximately 49% seen just once and roughly 12% held by the top ten. In this sample, this clonotype turned up a few times. The target antigen is unknown. The V call is TRBV4-3, the J call TRBJ2-3; the match to TRBD2 covers 9 bases. Source material: blood. This clonotype originated in a man aged 30 to 45 in good health. Written as DNA, the CDR3 is TGCGCCAGCAGCTCTATCCAGCTAGCGGGGATCGATACGCAGTATTTT. Encoded protein: CASSSIQLAGIDTQYF.